The source of this T cell receptor beta chain is a study of blood T cell repertoires in COVID-19. In the study overall: What the recovered Cohort 3 donors had was two negative PCRs, clearance, or symptom resolution.

Each participant's cohort was designated according to participant-reported clinical history. Using immunoSEQ multiplex PCR, the repertoire was profiled, and TCRdb retains in-frame clones only, with some absent. The table has over 200,000 clones, about 86% seen once. Trimming removed 0 bases at V and 2 bases at J, with 12 bases between. There are 16 residues in the CDR3. In germline, CDR1 is SGHDT, CDR2 YYEEEE. Sequencing was performed on PBMCs or T cells enriched from blood (not recorded which). The chain uses TRBV5-6 and TRBJ2-1, with a possible D match to TRBD1 (5 bases). The sequence was obtained from a woman between 50 and 59 years old in a cohort exposed to, infected with or recovered from COVID-19 (not recorded which). The CDR3 sequence is CASSLEPGSAYNEQFF. The CDR3 nucleotides read TGTGCCAGCAGCTTGGAACCAGGGTCGGCCTACAATGAGCAGTTCTTC.